The 10 T cell receptor beta chains below all came from one sample that was sequenced in a study of T cells in Graves' hyperthyroidism and ophthalmopathy. TCR beta CDR3 region amplification was performed from RNA transcripts. The study used the HTBI primer set for a first-round RT-PCR of the TCR CDR3. TCRdb re-derived calls from the multiplex PCR reads in MiXCR, one entry per CDR3 protein. The sample includes hundreds of thousands of distinct CDR3 sequences, 12% to 15% of them seen just once. Source material: blood. The receptors here all came from a woman aged 55-70 years with Graves' ophthalmopathy.

The rearrangement links TRBV5-1 to TRBJ1-1; 9 positions agree with TRBD1. The CDR3 has 17 residues. Germline V gives CDR1 SGHRS, CDR2 YFSETQ. Trimming at V came to 0 bases and at J to 4 bases, leaving 10 bases not matched to a gene. The DNA of the CDR3 is TGCGCCAGCAGCTTGGCATCTTTGGGACAGGGTCCCACTGAAGCTTTCTTT. It codes for CASSLASLGQGPTEAFF.

In its sample, this clonotype was seen a few times. The rearrangement links TRBV9 to TRBJ2-3, with 11 bases lining up with TRBD2. The V and J ends lost 3 bases and 7 bases, in that order; junction bases with no gene match: 16. The length of the CDR3 is 18 residues. CDR1 and CDR2 (germline): SGDLS, YYNGEE. CDR3 amino acids: CASSAAPVSGRAVNTQYF. Here the CDR3 DNA reads TGTGCCAGCAGCGCAGCCCCCGTTAGCGGGAGGGCAGTGAATACGCAGTATTTT. The full variable domain, rest sourced from reference TRBV9 and TRBJ2-3, is DSGVTQTPKHLITATGQRVTLRCSPRSGDLSVYWYQQSLDQGLQFLIQYYNGEERAKGNILERFSAQQFPDLHSELNLSSLELGDSALYFCASSAAPVSGRAVNTQYFGPGTRLTVL.

J is TRBJ1-1 and V is TRBV28, with D possibly matching TRBD1 (6 bases). The CDR3 contains 15 residues. Trimming took 5 bases from V and 5 from J, leaving 18 bases between them. Germline V gene data show CDR1 as MDHEN and CDR2 as SYDVKM. CDR3 bases: TGTGCCAGCAGTCCCGGGGCGGGGGCAGGAACTGAAGCTTTCTTT. Translated: CASSPGAGAGTEAFF.

This clonotype was seen ten or more times. The chain carries TRBV20-1 and TRBJ2-3; 9 bases match TRBD2. The junction had 8 bases not matched to a gene; V was cut back by 0 bases and J by 4 bases. The CDR3 has 16 amino acids. Per the germline V gene, CDR1 is DFQATT and CDR2 is SNEGSKA (reference sequence). The CDR3 loop is CSARDVSGRRADTQYF. The CDR3 region has the DNA TGCAGTGCTAGAGATGTAAGCGGGAGGCGCGCAGATACGCAGTATTTT.

This clonotype showed up many times. The J gene is TRBJ2-1, the V gene TRBV11-3, with D perhaps matching TRBD1 (5 bases). The CDR3 has 17 amino acids. The germline gives CDR1 SGHNT, CDR2 YENEEA. The germline V and J ends were trimmed by 1 base and 5 bases, with 18 bases remaining between them. The CDR3: CASSLVFGAGKHNEQFF. The DNA for the CDR3 is TGTGCCAGCAGCTTAGTTTTTGGGGCAGGTAAACACAATGAGCAGTTCTTC. Drawing the rest from reference TRBV11-3 and TRBJ2-1, the complete variable domain is EAGVVQSPRYKIIEKKQPVAFWCNPISGHNTLYWYLQNLGQGPELLIRYENEEAVDDSQLPKDRFSAERLKGVDSTLKIQPAELGDSAVYLCASSLVFGAGKHNEQFFGPGTRLTVL.

The chain links TRBV5-4 to TRBJ2-2; 7 bases match TRBD1. The ends lost 4 bases at V and 5 bases at J; junction bases unmatched: 8. This CDR3 comprises 15 residues. Looked up from germline, CDR1 is SGHNT and CDR2 is YYREEE (reference sequence). DNA for the CDR3: TGTGCCAGCAGCCGCCCGGGACAGCTTACCGGGGAGCTGTTTTTT. Encoded protein: CASSRPGQLTGELFF.

This clonotype has a count of ten or more. The chain has TRBV25-1 and TRBJ2-7; weak D call: TRBD2 (5 bases). V lost 1 base and J lost 6, with 13 bases in between. CDR3 size: 14 residues. Germline assignment: CDR1 MGHDK and CDR2 SYGVNS. CDR3 in DNA: TGTGCCAGCAGTGAATCCGGGAACCCAGGCGAGCAGTACTTC. Translating gives CASSESGNPGEQYF.

This sequence joins TRBV20-1 and TRBJ2-7; D may match TRBD1 or TRBD2 (5 bases each). Germline V lookup: CDR1 DFQATT, CDR2 SNEGSKA (reference sequence). The CDR3 has 14 residues. Trimming left V 4 bases short and J 2 bases short, with 15 bases between. For the CDR3, the DNA is TGCAGTGCTACACTCGGGGCTTCGGCCTACGAGCAGTACTTC. Translated: CSATLGASAYEQYF.

This clonotype was counted ten times or more. The chain couples TRBV11-2 to TRBJ1-2; maybe TRBD1 (5 bases). The V end lost 4 bases, the J end lost 4 bases, and 10 bases lay between the germline ends. This CDR3 spans 13 amino acids. The germline CDR1 and CDR2 sequences are SGHAT and FQNNGV. The CDR3 nucleotides read TGTGCCAGCAGCTCCTCGACAGTCTATGGCTACACCTTC. Protein: CASSSSTVYGYTF.

This clonotype was observed at least ten times. The gene calls are TRBV13 and TRBJ1-6; D possibly corresponds to TRBD1 (6 bases). CDR1 and CDR2 (germline): PRHDT, FYEKMQ (reference sequence). Trimming removed 3 bases from V and 8 bases from J, with 14 bases in between. The CDR3 has 15 amino acids. CDR3 amino acids: CASSFGAGQDSPLHF. The CDR3 DNA reads TGTGCCAGCAGCTTCGGCGCGGGACAAGATTCACCCCTCCACTTT.